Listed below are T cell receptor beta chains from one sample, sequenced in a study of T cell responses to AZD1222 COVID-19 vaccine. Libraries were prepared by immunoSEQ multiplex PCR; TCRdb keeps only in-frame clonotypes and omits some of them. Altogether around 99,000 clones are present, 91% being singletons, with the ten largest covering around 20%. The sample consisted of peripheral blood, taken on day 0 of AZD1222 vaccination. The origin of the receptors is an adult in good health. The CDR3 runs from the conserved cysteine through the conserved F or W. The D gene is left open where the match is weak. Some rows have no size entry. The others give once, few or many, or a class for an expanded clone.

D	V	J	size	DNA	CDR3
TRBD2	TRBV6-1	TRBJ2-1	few	TGTGCCAGCAGTGAATGGGGAGGGGCGGTTTACAATGAGCAGTTCTTC	CASSEWGGAVYNEQFF
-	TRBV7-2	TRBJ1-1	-	TGTGCCAGCAGCTCCCGGTGGGGTGGCACTGAAGCTTTCTTT	CASSSRWGGTEAFF
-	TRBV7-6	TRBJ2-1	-	TGTGCCAGCAGCTTAGCGGGACAAACACTTAACAATGAGCAGTTCTTC	CASSLAGQTLNNEQFF
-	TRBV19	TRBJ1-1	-	TGTGCCAGTGACGACCCTTACACTGAAGCTTTCTTT	CASDDPYTEAFF
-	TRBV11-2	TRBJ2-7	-	TGTGCCAGCAGCAAGGGCCCAACCGACTACGAGCAGTACTTC	CASSKGPTDYEQYF
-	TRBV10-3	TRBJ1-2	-	TGTGCCAACCAGGGTAACTATGGCTACACCTTC	CANQGNYGYTF
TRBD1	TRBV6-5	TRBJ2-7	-	TGTGCCAGCAACAGGGGGGATGAGCAGTACTTC	CASNRGDEQYF
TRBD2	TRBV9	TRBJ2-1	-	TGTGCCAGCAGCCTTACAAGCGGGGGGGCCGCTAGTGAGCAGTTCTTC	CASSLTSGGAASEQFF
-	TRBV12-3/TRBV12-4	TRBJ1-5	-	TGTGCCAGCAGGGGGCAGTTCAATCAGCCCCAGCATTTT	CASRGQFNQPQHF
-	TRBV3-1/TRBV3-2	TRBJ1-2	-	TGTGCCAGCAGCCGTAATGTTGGGGAGACTAACTATGGCTACACCTTC	CASSRNVGETNYGYTF
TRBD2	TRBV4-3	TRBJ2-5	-	TGCGCCAGCAGCCAAGGGACTAGCGGGGGTGAAGAGACCCAGTACTTC	CASSQGTSGGEETQYF
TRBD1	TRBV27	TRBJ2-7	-	TGTGCCAGCAGTTTACGTCGGGACAGCCCAAAGTACTTC	CASSLRRDSPKYF
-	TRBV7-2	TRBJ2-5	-	TGTGCCAGCAGCTTAGTTGGGGGGCGAGAGACCCAGTACTTC	CASSLVGGRETQYF
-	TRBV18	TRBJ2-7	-	TGTGCCAGCTCACGGGGATTGGGGGCCTACGAGCAGTACTTC	CASSRGLGAYEQYF
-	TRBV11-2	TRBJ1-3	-	TGTGCCAGCAGTCAGGACAGCTTTTACTCTGGAAACACCATATATTTT	CASSQDSFYSGNTIYF
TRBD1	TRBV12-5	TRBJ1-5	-	TGTGCTAGTGGTTTGACGACCCGACAGGGCGATCAGCCCCAGCATTTT	CASGLTTRQGDQPQHF
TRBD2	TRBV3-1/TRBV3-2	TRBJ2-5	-	TGTGCCAGCAGCCAAGCCCCGACTAGCGGGGAGACCCAGTACTTC	CASSQAPTSGETQYF
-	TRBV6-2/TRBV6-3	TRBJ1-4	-	TGTGCCAGCAGTTACAGAACAACTAATGAAAAACTGTTTTTT	CASSYRTTNEKLFF
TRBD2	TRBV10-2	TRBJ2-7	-	TGCGCCAGCAGTGAGTCGGGGACTAGCGGCGAGCAGTACTTC	CASSESGTSGEQYF
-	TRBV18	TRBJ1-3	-	TGTGCCAGCTCACCACTGGGGCCCGGAAACACCATATATTTT	CASSPLGPGNTIYF
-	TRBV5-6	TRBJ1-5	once	TGTGCCAGCAGCTTTCGCTTCGGAGTGGGCAATCAGCCCCAGCATTTT	CASSFRFGVGNQPQHF
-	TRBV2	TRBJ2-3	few	TGTGCCAGCAGTGACGTAGGGACGGATACGCAGTATTTT	CASSDVGTDTQYF
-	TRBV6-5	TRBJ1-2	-	TGTGCCAGCAGTTACGACAGAGTCTATGGCTACACCTTC	CASSYDRVYGYTF
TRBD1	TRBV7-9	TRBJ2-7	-	TGTGCCAGCAGCTTAGAGGGACAGGGGTTCCCTCAGTACTTC	CASSLEGQGFPQYF
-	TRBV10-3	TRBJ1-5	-	TGTGCCATCAGTGACGGGAGGCCAAATCAGCCCCAGCATTTT	CAISDGRPNQPQHF
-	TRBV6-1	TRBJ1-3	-	TGTGCCAGCAGTGAACTACAGGTGTCTGGAAACACCATATATTTT	CASSELQVSGNTIYF
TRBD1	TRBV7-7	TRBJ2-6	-	TGTGCCTCAGGGGGTGCTGGGGCCAACGTCCTGACTTTC	CASGGAGANVLTF
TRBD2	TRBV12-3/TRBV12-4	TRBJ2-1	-	TGTGCCAGCAGTCTATTAGCGGGGATTTTCTTC	CASSLLAGIFF
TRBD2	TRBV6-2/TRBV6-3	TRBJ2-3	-	TGTGCCAGCAGTTCTAGCGGGCAGGCCACAGATACGCAGTATTTT	CASSSSGQATDTQYF
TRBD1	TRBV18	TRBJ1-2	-	TGTGCCAGCTCAGCCGAGGGACAGGGAAACTATGGCTACACCTTC	CASSAEGQGNYGYTF
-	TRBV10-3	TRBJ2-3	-	TGTGCCATCAGTGAGTCATGGAGGGGCACAGATACGCAGTATTTT	CAISESWRGTDTQYF